The 10 T cell receptor beta chains given below trace back to one sample, sequenced in a study of Graves' ophthalmopathy and Graves' hyperthyroidism. TCR beta CDR3 amplification used RNA transcripts. HTBI primers were used in a first-round RT-PCR, which preceded a second-round multiplex PCR. MiXCR, applied by TCRdb to the multiplex PCR reads, yields one record per CDR3 protein. The sample lists 650,000 to 800,000 distinct CDR3 sequences; about 38% were seen once. The sequenced sample consisted of peripheral blood. The source is an adult man with Graves' ophthalmopathy.

The chain combines TRBV15 with TRBJ1-2; D might be TRBD1 (6 bases). V was shortened by 5 bases and J by 7 bases, with 11 bases between the two germline ends. The CDR3 runs 12 residues. The V gene's germline CDR1 is LNHNV and CDR2 YYDKDF (reference sequence). CDR3 sequence reads: CATSSAGVGYTF. Here the CDR3 DNA reads TGTGCCACCAGCTCAGCAGGGGTTGGCTACACCTTC.

This clonotype was detected many times. J is TRBJ1-1 and V is TRBV12-5; D call uncertain. The length of the CDR3 is 12 residues. V lost 6 bases and J 3 bases, leaving 8 bases between the germline ends. Germline V gives CDR1 LGHNT, CDR2 FRNRAP. The CDR3 nucleotides are TGTGCTAGTGGCCTCGGTTACACTGAAGCTTTCTTT. It is translated as CASGLGYTEAFF.

There are many counts of this clonotype. The rearrangement uses TRBV19 and TRBJ2-5; D not certain. The CDR3 covers 15 residues. CDR1 LNHDA and CDR2 SQIVND come from the germline V gene (reference sequence). V was pared by 6 bases and J by 2 bases, with 16 bases between. CDR3 protein: CASSDMSGQQETQYF. CDR3 DNA sequence: TGTGCCAGTAGCGATATGTCCGGGCAGCAAGAGACCCAGTACTTC.

This clonotype was found many times. The rearrangement joins TRBV29-1 to TRBJ2-7; TRBD2 matches at 10 bases. V shed 1 base, J shed 0 bases, and the junction held 3 bases outside the gene matches. CDR1 and CDR2 (germline): SQVTM, ANQGSEA. This CDR3 region has 15 residues. CDR3 sequence reads: CSVEGLAGSSYEQYF. CDR3 DNA sequence: TGCAGCGTTGAAGGACTAGCGGGCAGCTCCTACGAGCAGTACTTC.

This clonotype was counted a single time. The chain couples TRBV7-9 to TRBJ1-1; 9 bases are shared with TRBD1. Looked up from germline, CDR1 is SEHNR and CDR2 is FQNEAQ (reference sequence). This CDR3 comprises 13 residues. V shed 4 bases and J 6 bases; nucleotides not matched to a gene: 3. Here the CDR3 DNA reads TGTGCCAGCAGCTCGACAGGGGGATCTGAAGCTTTCTTT. As protein: CASSSTGGSEAFF.

This clonotype was observed a handful of times. The genes are TRBV25-1 and TRBJ1-4; 7 bases line up with TRBD1. The CDR3 runs to 15 residues. CDR1 and CDR2 from the germline V gene are MGHDK and SYGVNS. V shed 7 bases, J shed 3 bases, and the junction held 8 bases outside the gene matches. CDR3 coding DNA: TGTGCCAGCATGTTAACGGGACAGCCTAATGAAAAACTGTTTTTT. It encodes CASMLTGQPNEKLFF.

Only a few counts were recorded for this clonotype. J is TRBJ1-5 and V is TRBV12-3 or TRBV12-4, with TRBD1 matching 9 bases. Germline trimming cut 5 bases from V and 6 bases from J; bases unmatched to any gene: 8. The CDR3 is 15 amino acids. This chain's CDR3 is CASSGGQGFIQPQHF. CDR3 bases: TGTGCCAGCAGTGGGGGACAGGGTTTTATTCAGCCCCAGCATTTT.

This clonotype was seen ten or more times. This chain uses TRBV7-3 with TRBJ1-6; D is unclear. V was cut by 11 bases and J by 10 bases, with 12 bases left in between. This CDR3 contains 11 residues. Germline V gene sequence: CDR1 SGHTA, CDR2 FQGTGA. Written as DNA, the CDR3 is TGTGCCTGGCGGGCGCAGTCACCCCTCCACTTT. Translating it yields CAWRAQSPLHF.

Details on this clonotype: The germline gene is not matched at one end of the junction; a read error may be the cause. The genes are TRBV4-1 and TRBJ2-7, with D possibly matching TRBD2 (5 bases). Germline V gives CDR1 MGHRA, CDR2 YSYEKL. This CDR3 region has 16 residues. The chain's CDR3 is CASSNLPDGGPVEQYF. The CDR3 DNA reads TGTGCCAGCAGTAATCTCCCCGACGGAGGACCCGTCGAGCAGTACTTC.

There are a few counts of this clonotype. The chain uses TRBV2 and TRBJ1-5, with D perhaps matching TRBD1 (5 bases). This CDR3 has 17 residues. Deletions cut 7 bases from V and 1 base from J, with 20 bases between. Germline V gives CDR1 SNHLY, CDR2 FYNNEI. The CDR3 protein is CASTQRVRGPSNQPQHF. The DNA for the CDR3 is TGTGCCAGCACTCAACGGGTCCGGGGCCCCAGCAATCAGCCCCAGCATTTT.